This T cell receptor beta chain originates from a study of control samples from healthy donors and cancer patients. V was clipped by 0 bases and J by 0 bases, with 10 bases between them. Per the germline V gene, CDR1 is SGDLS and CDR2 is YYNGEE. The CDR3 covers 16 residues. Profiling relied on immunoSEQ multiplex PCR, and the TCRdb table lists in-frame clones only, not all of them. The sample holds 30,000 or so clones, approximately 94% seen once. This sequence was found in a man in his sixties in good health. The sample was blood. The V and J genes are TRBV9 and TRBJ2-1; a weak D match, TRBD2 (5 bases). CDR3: CASSVAGLSSYNEQFF. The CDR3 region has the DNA TGTGCCAGCAGCGTAGCCGGACTGAGCTCCTACAATGAGCAGTTCTTC. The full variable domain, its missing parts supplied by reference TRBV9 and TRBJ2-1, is DSGVTQTPKHLITATGQRVTLRCSPRSGDLSVYWYQQSLDQGLQFLIQYYNGEERAKGNILERFSAQQFPDLHSELNLSSLELGDSALYFCASSVAGLSSYNEQFFGPGTRLTVL.